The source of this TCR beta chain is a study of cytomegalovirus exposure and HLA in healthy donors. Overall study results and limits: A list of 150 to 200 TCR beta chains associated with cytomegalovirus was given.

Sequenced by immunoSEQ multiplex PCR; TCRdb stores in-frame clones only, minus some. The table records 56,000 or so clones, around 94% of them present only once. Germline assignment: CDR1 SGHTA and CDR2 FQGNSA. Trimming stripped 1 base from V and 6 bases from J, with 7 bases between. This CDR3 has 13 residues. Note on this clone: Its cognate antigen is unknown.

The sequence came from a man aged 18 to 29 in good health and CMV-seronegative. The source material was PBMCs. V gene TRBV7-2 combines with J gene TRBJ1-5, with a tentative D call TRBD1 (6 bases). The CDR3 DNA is TGTGCCAGCAGCTTAGAACAGGGTCAGCCCCAGCATTTT. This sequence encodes CASSLEQGQPQHF.